A single sample gave rise to the 8 T cell receptor beta chains below, sequenced in a study of cytomegalovirus exposure and HLA in healthy donors (dated by TCRdb to 2017 to 2019). Library preparation employed the immunoSEQ multiplex PCR assay. TCRdb mirrors the immuneACCESS table, restricted to in-frame sequences. Some clones are absent from its copies; in checked studies, under half trace to an unresolved V gene, and the reason for the others is unknown. The sample table contains about 160,000 clones; only one count was recorded for 91% of them. About 3% of the sample is in the top ten clones. Sequencing input: PBMCs. These receptors were collected from a young woman in good health and CMV-seropositive.

The CDR3 protein is CASSTYRDTQYF. As DNA, the CDR3 is TGTGCCAGCAGCACCTACAGGGATACGCAGTATTTT. This chain joins TRBV7-9 and TRBJ2-3, with D maybe TRBD1 (5 bases). The V and J ends lost 5 bases and 6 bases respectively, with 9 bases between them. Germline V gives CDR1 SEHNR, CDR2 FQNEAQ (reference sequence). The CDR3 consists of 12 residues.

The rearrangement joins TRBV27 to TRBJ1-5, with 9 bases lining up with TRBD1. The germline V gene has CDR1 MNHEY and CDR2 SMNVEV (reference sequence). The V and J ends lost 6 bases and 5 bases, in that order; junction bases with no gene match: 5. This CDR3 region has 14 residues. The CDR3 is CASSLDRGDQPQHF. CDR3 coding DNA: TGTGCCAGCAGCCTAGACAGGGGGGATCAGCCCCAGCATTTT.

The chain employs TRBV7-2 and TRBJ2-7; TRBD1 might be the D (5 bases). The V gene's germline CDR1 is SGHTA and CDR2 FQGNSA. The ends were cut back, 1 base at V and 3 bases at J, with 13 bases in the middle. The CDR3 totals 15 residues. CDR3 bases: TGTGCCAGCAGCTTAGTTACAGGTGGTCTCTACGAGCAGTACTTC. As protein: CASSLVTGGLYEQYF.

This rearrangement joins TRBV5-1 to TRBJ1-1, with D perhaps TRBD1 (5 bases). Germline lookup yields CDR1 SGHRS and CDR2 YFSETQ. The CDR3 length is 14 residues. The ends were cut back, 4 bases at V and 1 base at J, with 11 bases in the middle. The CDR3, as DNA: TGCGCCAGCAGCCCGGCACAGGCGAACACTGAAGCTTTCTTT. The encoded protein is CASSPAQANTEAFF. Using reference TRBV5-1 and TRBJ1-1 for the parts outside the CDR3, the full variable domain is KAGVTQTPRYLIKTRGQQVTLSCSPISGHRSVSWYQQTPGQGLQFLFEYFSETQRNKGNFPGRFSGRQFSNSRSEMNVSTLELGDSALYLCASSPAQANTEAFFGQGTRLTVV.

V is TRBV5-4 and J is TRBJ2-1; 13 nucleotides align to TRBD2. The CDR3 runs to 17 residues. Germline V gene data show CDR1 as SGHNT and CDR2 as YYREEE (reference sequence). The V gene end was trimmed by 3 bases and the J gene end by 0 bases; junction bases not matched to a gene: 3. The CDR3 sequence: CASSYGLAGVSYNEQFF. The CDR3, as DNA: TGTGCCAGCAGCTATGGACTAGCGGGAGTCTCCTACAATGAGCAGTTCTTC.

The chain's CDR3 is CASSLPRTGHTYEQYF. CDR3 in DNA: TGTGCCAGCAGCTTACCGAGAACAGGGCACACCTACGAGCAGTACTTC. V is TRBV7-3 and J is TRBJ2-7; tentatively, D is TRBD1 (6 bases). The V gene lost 2 bases and the J gene lost 2 bases, with 16 bases spanning the gap. The CDR3 consists of 16 residues. Germline CDR1 is SGHTA and CDR2 is FQGTGA. The variable domain in full, completed from reference TRBV7-3 and TRBJ2-7, reads GAGVSQTPSNKVTEKGKYVELRCDPISGHTALYWYRQSLGQGPEFLIYFQGTGAADDSGLPNDRFFAVRPEGSVSTLKIQRTERGDSAVYLCASSLPRTGHTYEQYFGPGTRLTVT.

This chain joins TRBV28 and TRBJ1-2, with TRBD1 as a possible D gene (5 bases). The V end lost 6 bases, the J end lost 3 bases, and 11 bases lay between the germline ends. This CDR3 region has 13 residues. The germline gives CDR1 MDHEN, CDR2 SYDVKM. The CDR3 nucleotides read TGTGCCAGCAGATCGGGGGAGGACTATGGCTACACCTTC. The encoded protein is CASRSGEDYGYTF.

The chain recombines TRBV14 with TRBJ2-7; tentative D call: TRBD2 (6 bases). Per the germline V gene, CDR1 is SGHDN and CDR2 is FVKESK. The CDR3 has 14 residues. The germline V and J ends were trimmed by 3 bases and 3 bases, with 12 bases remaining between them. The DNA of the CDR3 is TGTGCCAGCAGCCACAAGGGACTGCTCTACGAGCAGTACTTC. Translating gives CASSHKGLLYEQYF. The full variable domain, rest sourced from reference TRBV14 and TRBJ2-7, is EAGVTQFPSHSVIEKGQTVTLRCDPISGHDNLYWYRRVMGKEIKFLLHFVKESKQDESGMPNNRFLAERTGGTYSTLKVQPAELEDSGVYFCASSHKGLLYEQYFGPGTRLTVT.